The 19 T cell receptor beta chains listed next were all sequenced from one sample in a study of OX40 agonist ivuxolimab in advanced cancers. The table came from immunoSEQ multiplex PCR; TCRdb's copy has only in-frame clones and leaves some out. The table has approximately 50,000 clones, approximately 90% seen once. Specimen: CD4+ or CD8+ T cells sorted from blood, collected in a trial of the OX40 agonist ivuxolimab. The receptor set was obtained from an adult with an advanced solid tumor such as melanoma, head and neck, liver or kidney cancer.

DNA of the CDR3: TGTGCCAGCAGCTCTAGGACTAGCGGGGGGCCCACCTACGAGCAGTACTTC. Translated: CASSSRTSGGPTYEQYF. This chain joins TRBV5-4 and TRBJ2-7; 14 bases match TRBD2. CDR1 is SGHNT, CDR2 YYREEE, per germline (reference sequence). The CDR3 runs to 17 residues. After removal of 3 bases from V and 2 bases from J, the junction contained 7 bases not matched to a gene. The full variable domain, completed using reference TRBV5-4 and TRBJ2-7, is ETGVTQSPTHLIKTRGQQVTLRCSSQSGHNTVSWYQQALGQGPQFIFQYYREEENGRGNFPPRFSGLQFPNYSSELNVNALELDDSALYLCASSSRTSGGPTYEQYFGPGTRLTVT.

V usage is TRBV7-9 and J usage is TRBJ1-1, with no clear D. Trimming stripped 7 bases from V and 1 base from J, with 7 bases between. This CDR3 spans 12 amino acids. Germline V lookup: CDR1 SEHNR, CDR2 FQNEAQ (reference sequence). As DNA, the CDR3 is TGTGCCAGCACTAAGGGGAACACTGAAGCTTTCTTT. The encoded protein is CASTKGNTEAFF.

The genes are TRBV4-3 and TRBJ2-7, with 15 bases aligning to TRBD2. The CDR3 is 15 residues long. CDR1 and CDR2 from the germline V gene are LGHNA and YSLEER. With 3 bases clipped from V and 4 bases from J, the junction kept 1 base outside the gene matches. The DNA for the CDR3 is TGCGCCAGCAGCCAGGGACTAGCGGGGGGTTACGAGCAGTACTTC. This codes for CASSQGLAGGYEQYF.

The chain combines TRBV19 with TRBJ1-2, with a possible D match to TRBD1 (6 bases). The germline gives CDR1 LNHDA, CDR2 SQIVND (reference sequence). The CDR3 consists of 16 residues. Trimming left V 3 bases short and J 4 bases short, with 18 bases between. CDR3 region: CASSIPQDRILYGYTF. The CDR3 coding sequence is TGTGCCAGTAGTATTCCCCAAGACAGGATTCTCTATGGCTACACCTTC.

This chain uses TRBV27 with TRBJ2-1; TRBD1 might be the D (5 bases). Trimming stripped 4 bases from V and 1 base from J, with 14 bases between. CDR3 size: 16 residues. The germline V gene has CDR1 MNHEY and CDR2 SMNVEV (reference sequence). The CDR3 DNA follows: TGTGCCAGCAGTTCTATAGAGGACAAGTCCTACAATGAGCAGTTCTTC. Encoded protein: CASSSIEDKSYNEQFF.

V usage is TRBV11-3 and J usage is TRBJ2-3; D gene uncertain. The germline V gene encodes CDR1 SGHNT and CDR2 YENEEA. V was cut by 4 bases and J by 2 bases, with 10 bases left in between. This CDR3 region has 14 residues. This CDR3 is CASSSGGITDTQYF. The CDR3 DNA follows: TGTGCCAGCAGCTCTGGCGGAATCACAGATACGCAGTATTTT. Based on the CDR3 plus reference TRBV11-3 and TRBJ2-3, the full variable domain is EAGVVQSPRYKIIEKKQPVAFWCNPISGHNTLYWYLQNLGQGPELLIRYENEEAVDDSQLPKDRFSAERLKGVDSTLKIQPAELGDSAVYLCASSSGGITDTQYFGPGTRLTVL.

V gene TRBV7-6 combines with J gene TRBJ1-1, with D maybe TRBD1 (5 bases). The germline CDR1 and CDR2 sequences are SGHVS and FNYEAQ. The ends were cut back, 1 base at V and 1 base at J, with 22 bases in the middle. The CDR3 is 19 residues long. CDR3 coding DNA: TGTGCCAGCAGCTTAGGATGGGCGGTGGCCCCTCAGGGGAACACTGAAGCTTTCTTT. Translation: CASSLGWAVAPQGNTEAFF.

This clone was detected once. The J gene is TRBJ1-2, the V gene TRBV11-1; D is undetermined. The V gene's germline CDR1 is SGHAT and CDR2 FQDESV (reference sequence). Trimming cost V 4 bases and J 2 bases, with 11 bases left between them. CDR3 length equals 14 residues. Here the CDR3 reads CASSSASRNYGYTF. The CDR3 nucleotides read TGTGCCAGCAGCTCCGCCTCTCGAAACTATGGCTACACCTTC.

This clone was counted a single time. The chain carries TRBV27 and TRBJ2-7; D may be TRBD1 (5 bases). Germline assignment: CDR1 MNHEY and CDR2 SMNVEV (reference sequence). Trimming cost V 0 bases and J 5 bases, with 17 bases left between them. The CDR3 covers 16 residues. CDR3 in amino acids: CASSLSRLEWGHEQYF. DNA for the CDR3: TGTGCCAGCAGTTTATCCAGGCTTGAGTGGGGCCACGAGCAGTACTTC.

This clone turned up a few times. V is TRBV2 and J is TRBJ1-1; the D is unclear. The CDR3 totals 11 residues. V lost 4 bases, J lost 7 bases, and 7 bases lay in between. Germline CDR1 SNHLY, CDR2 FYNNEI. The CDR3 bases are TGTGCCAGCAGTGCGGGGTTTGAAGCTTTCTTT. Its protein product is CASSAGFEAFF. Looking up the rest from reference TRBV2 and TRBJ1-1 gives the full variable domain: EPEVTQTPSHQVTQMGQEVILRCVPISNHLYFYWYRQILGQKVEFLVSFYNNEISEKSEIFDDQFSVERPDGSNFTLKIRSTKLEDSAMYFCASSAGFEAFFGQGTRLTVV.

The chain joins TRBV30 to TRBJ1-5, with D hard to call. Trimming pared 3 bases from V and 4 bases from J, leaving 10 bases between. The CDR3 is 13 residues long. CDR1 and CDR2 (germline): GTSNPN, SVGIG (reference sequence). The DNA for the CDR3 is TGTGCCTGGAGCCTGAGGGTTAATCAGCCCCAGCATTTT. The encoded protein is CAWSLRVNQPQHF.

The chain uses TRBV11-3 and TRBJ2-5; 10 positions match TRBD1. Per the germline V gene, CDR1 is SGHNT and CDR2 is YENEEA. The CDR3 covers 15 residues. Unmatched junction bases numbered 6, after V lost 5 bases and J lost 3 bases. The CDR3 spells CASSPKTGGEETQYF. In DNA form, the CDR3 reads TGTGCCAGCAGCCCCAAGACAGGGGGCGAAGAGACCCAGTACTTC.

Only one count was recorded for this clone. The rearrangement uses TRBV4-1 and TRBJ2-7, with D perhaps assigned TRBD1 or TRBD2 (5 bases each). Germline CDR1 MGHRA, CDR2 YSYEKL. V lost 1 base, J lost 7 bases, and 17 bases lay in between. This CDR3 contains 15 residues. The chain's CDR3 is CASSQVGGRRKEQYF. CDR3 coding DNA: TGCGCCAGCAGCCAAGTTGGGGGAAGGCGGAAGGAGCAGTACTTC.

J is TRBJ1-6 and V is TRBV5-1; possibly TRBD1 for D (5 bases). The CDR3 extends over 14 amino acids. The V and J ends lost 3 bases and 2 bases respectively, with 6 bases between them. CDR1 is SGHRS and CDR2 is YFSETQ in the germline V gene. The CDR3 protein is CASSSTAYNSPLHF. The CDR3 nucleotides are TGCGCCAGCAGCTCGACAGCCTATAATTCACCCCTCCACTTT.

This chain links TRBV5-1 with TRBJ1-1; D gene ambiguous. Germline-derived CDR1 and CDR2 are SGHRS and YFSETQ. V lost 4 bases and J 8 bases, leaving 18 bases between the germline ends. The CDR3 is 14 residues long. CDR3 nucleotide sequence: TGCGCCAGCAGCCCGGTGGGCCATAATTGGGAAGCTTTCTTT. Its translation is CASSPVGHNWEAFF.

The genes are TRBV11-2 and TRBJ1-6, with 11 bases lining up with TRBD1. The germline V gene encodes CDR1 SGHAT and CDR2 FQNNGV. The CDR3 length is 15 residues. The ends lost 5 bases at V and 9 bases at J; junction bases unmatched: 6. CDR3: CASSHSGTGGSPLHF. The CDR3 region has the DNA TGTGCCAGCAGCCACTCCGGGACAGGGGGTTCACCCCTCCACTTT.

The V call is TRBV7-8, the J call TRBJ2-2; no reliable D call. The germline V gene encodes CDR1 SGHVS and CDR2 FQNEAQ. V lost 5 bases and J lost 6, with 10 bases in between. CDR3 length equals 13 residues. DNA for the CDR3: TGTGCCAGCAGCCCAGTCAACGCCGGGGAGCTGTTTTTT. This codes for CASSPVNAGELFF.

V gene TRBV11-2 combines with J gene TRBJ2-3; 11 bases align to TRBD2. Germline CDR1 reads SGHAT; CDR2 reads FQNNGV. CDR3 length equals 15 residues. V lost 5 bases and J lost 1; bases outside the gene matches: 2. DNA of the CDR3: TGTGCCAGCAGCCTGACTAGCGGGGGCACAGATACGCAGTATTTT. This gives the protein CASSLTSGGTDTQYF.

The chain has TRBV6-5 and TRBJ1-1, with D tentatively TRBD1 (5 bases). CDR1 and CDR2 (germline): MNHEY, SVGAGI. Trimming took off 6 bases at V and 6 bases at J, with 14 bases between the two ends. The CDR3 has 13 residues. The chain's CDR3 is CASSKGMLAEAFF. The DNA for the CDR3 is TGTGCCAGCAGCAAGGGGATGTTGGCTGAAGCTTTCTTT.